A single sample is the source of the 24 T cell receptor beta chains below, sequenced in a study of identical twins. TCRdb analysed the 5' RACE reads with MiXCR anew, one entry per CDR3 protein. The sample holds about 100,000 distinct CDR3 sequences; just under 6% are singletons and the top ten take approximately 12%. The specimen sequenced was memory T cells sorted from blood. These receptors were obtained from a woman in her fifties or sixties in good health.

This clonotype was seen repeatedly, ten times or more. The rearrangement links TRBV29-1 to TRBJ2-2; the match to TRBD1 covers 7 bases. Germline lookup yields CDR1 SQVTM and CDR2 ANQGSEA. Losses at the gene ends were 7 bases for V and 3 bases for J; bases not matched to a gene: 5. This CDR3 has 13 amino acids. CDR3 in amino acids: CSADRAYTGELFF. Here the CDR3 DNA reads TGCAGCGCCGACAGGGCATACACCGGGGAGCTGTTTTTT.

This clonotype has only a few counts. V is TRBV25-1 and J is TRBJ1-1, with D perhaps TRBD1 (6 bases). CDR3 length equals 15 residues. The V end lost 5 bases, the J end lost 3 bases, and 16 bases lay between the germline ends. Per germline, CDR1 MGHDK and CDR2 SYGVNS. The CDR3 reads CASSPQQGKDTEAFF. The CDR3 DNA reads TGTGCCAGCAGTCCGCAACAGGGAAAGGACACTGAAGCTTTCTTT.

This clonotype was counted at least ten times. The CDR3 region has the DNA TGCGCCAGCAGCTCAGCCAGCGGGAGGGGCGAGCAGTACTTC. Its protein is CASSSASGRGEQYF. The chain is built from TRBV5-1 and TRBJ2-7; 10 nucleotides match TRBD2. CDR1 and CDR2 (germline): SGHRS, YFSETQ. The CDR3 covers 14 residues. J was trimmed by 6 bases and V by 3 bases; bases with no gene match: 6.

This clonotype was observed many times. V and J are TRBV12-3 or TRBV12-4 and TRBJ2-3, with TRBD2 as a possible D gene (6 bases). This CDR3 contains 14 residues. V was pared by 1 base and J by 2 bases, with 7 bases between. CDR3 sequence reads: CASSLGGATDTQYF. CDR3 coding DNA: TGTGCCAGCAGTTTAGGCGGGGCCACAGATACGCAGTATTTT.

This clonotype was detected many times. The V gene is TRBV28, the J gene TRBJ2-1; maybe TRBD2 (6 bases). V shed 3 bases and J shed 7 bases, with 19 bases lying between them. CDR1 is MDHEN, CDR2 SYDVKM, per germline. The CDR3 consists of 16 residues. For the CDR3, the DNA is TGTGCCAGCAGTTTCCGTCGGGGACTTCGACTAAATGAGCAGTTCTTC. Translation gives CASSFRRGLRLNEQFF.

This clonotype came up many times. The chain links TRBV7-2 to TRBJ2-5, with 7 bases fitting TRBD1. The CDR3 is 19 residues long. With 1 base clipped from V and 0 bases from J, the junction kept 14 bases outside the gene matches. The germline V gene encodes CDR1 SGHTA and CDR2 FQGNSA. CDR3 region: CASSLDWVMTGSYQETQYF. The CDR3 DNA reads as TGTGCCAGCAGCTTAGATTGGGTGATGACAGGGTCCTACCAAGAGACCCAGTACTTC.

There are many counts of this clonotype. V usage is TRBV20-1 and J usage is TRBJ1-2; possible D gene TRBD1, 5 bases. Germline values: CDR1 DFQATT, CDR2 SNEGSKA (reference sequence). The CDR3 sequence is 12 residues long. V was pared by 6 bases and J by 8 bases, with 16 bases between. The CDR3 bases are TGCAGTGCCCAACTTGGGGGGTACGGCTACACCTTC. Translation gives CSAQLGGYGYTF.

This clonotype showed up many times. CDR3 loop: CASSHPLPGAQRTGELFF. CDR3 sequence (DNA): TGTGCCAGCAGCCATCCTCTTCCGGGAGCTCAGAGGACCGGGGAGCTGTTTTTT. The genes are TRBV4-2 and TRBJ2-2; TRBD2 is a possible D gene (6 bases). V shed 3 bases and J shed 5 bases, with 22 bases lying between them. The CDR3 consists of 18 residues. Germline-derived CDR1 and CDR2 are LGHNA and YNFKEQ.

This clonotype has ten or more counts. This chain connects TRBV7-9 to TRBJ1-1; weak D call: TRBD1 (5 bases). Germline V gene sequence: CDR1 SEHNR, CDR2 FQNEAQ (reference sequence). V was trimmed by 4 bases and J by 4 bases, leaving 7 bases between them. The CDR3 contains 12 residues. For the CDR3, the DNA is TGTGCCAGCAGCTCCGGGGGCACTGAAGCTTTCTTT. This gives the protein CASSSGGTEAFF.

This clonotype occurred many times. The chain has TRBV5-1 and TRBJ1-1; no reliable D call. The CDR3 covers 17 residues. CDR1 and CDR2 (germline): SGHRS, YFSETQ. The ends were cut back, 0 bases at V and 0 bases at J, with 15 bases in the middle. The CDR3 is CASSLVGQANLNTEAFF. CDR3 bases: TGCGCCAGCAGCTTGGTAGGTCAGGCGAACCTGAACACTGAAGCTTTCTTT.

The table lists this clonotype with many counts. The chain is built from TRBV19 and TRBJ2-1; 13 bases match TRBD2. With V trimmed by 5 bases and J by 2 bases, 9 bases remained unmatched. CDR1 and CDR2 (germline): LNHDA, SQIVND (reference sequence). The CDR3 is 18 amino acids. The CDR3 sequence: CASSAGLAGANPYNEQFF. CDR3 coding DNA: TGTGCCAGTAGTGCAGGACTAGCGGGAGCGAATCCCTACAATGAGCAGTTCTTC. The full variable domain, its missing parts supplied by reference TRBV19 and TRBJ2-1, is DGGITQSPKYLFRKEGQNVTLSCEQNLNHDAMYWYRQDPGQGLRLIYYSQIVNDFQKGDIAEGYSVSREKKESFPLTVTSAQKNPTAFYLCASSAGLAGANPYNEQFFGPGTRLTVL.

This clonotype appeared many times. The rearrangement uses TRBV6-5 and TRBJ1-1; TRBD1 might be the D (6 bases). Germline V gives CDR1 MNHEY, CDR2 SVGAGI. This CDR3 contains 12 residues. CDR3 coding DNA: TGTGCTGTGGGGGACATGAACACTGAAGCTTTCTTT. Translation gives CAVGDMNTEAFF.

Ten or more counts support this clonotype. The chain is built from TRBV7-3 and TRBJ2-6; D is uncertain. The ends were cut back, 1 base at V and 2 bases at J, with 6 bases in the middle. The CDR3 is 15 residues long. The V gene's germline CDR1 is SGHTA and CDR2 FQGTGA. The CDR3 sequence is CASSLMQTGANVLTF. The CDR3 DNA sequence: TGTGCCAGCAGCTTAATGCAGACTGGGGCCAACGTCCTGACTTTC.

This clonotype was observed many times. V and J are TRBV11-2 and TRBJ2-3; a possible D gene is TRBD2 (6 bases). The CDR3 sequence is 16 residues long. Germline loops: CDR1 SGHAT, CDR2 FQNNGV. Trimming shortened V by 6 bases and J by 1 base, and 17 bases separated the two germline ends. As DNA, the CDR3 is TGTGCCAGCAGAAGGGGTGCGGGATATGGCACAGATACGCAGTATTTT. It is translated as CASRRGAGYGTDTQYF.

At least ten counts were recorded for this clonotype. The rearrangement links TRBV20-1 to TRBJ2-5; 9 bases are shared with TRBD1. With V trimmed by 5 bases and J by 1 base, 2 bases remained unmatched. CDR3 length: 13 residues. In germline, CDR1 is DFQATT, CDR2 SNEGSKA (reference sequence). The CDR3 DNA follows: TGCAGTGCTGGACAGGGGTTCCAAGAGACCCAGTACTTC. Translated, it gives CSAGQGFQETQYF.

The genes are TRBV4-2 and TRBJ2-3; D is possibly TRBD2 (7 bases). The length of the CDR3 is 18 residues. Germline lookup yields CDR1 LGHNA and CDR2 YNFKEQ. V lost 1 base, J lost 0 bases, and 17 bases lay in between. CDR3 amino acids: CASSQAGGAAWSTDTQYF. The CDR3 DNA is TGTGCCAGCAGCCAAGCGGGGGGCGCGGCATGGAGCACAGATACGCAGTATTTT.

This clonotype was counted many times. J is TRBJ2-7 and V is TRBV7-6; TRBD2 matches 15 bases. Germline CDR1 reads SGHVS; CDR2 reads FNYEAQ. The CDR3 is 17 residues long. V lost 0 bases, J lost 4 bases, and 4 bases stayed unmatched. CDR3 in DNA: TGTGCCAGCAGCTTAGCGGGACTAGCGGGAGGCAGGTACGAGCAGTACTTC. Translated: CASSLAGLAGGRYEQYF.

This clonotype has just a few counts. The V call is TRBV9, the J call TRBJ1-4, with TRBD1 matching over 7 bases. Trimming at V came to 4 bases and at J to 4 bases, leaving 7 bases not matched to a gene. The CDR3 is 15 amino acids. Germline-derived CDR1 and CDR2 are SGDLS and YYNGEE. This chain's CDR3 is CASSSKGAGNEKLFF. The CDR3 DNA is TGTGCCAGCAGCTCCAAGGGGGCAGGTAATGAAAAACTGTTTTTT.

A note on this clonotype: One base away lies a much larger clone, so this may be a sequencing read error. This chain connects TRBV29-1 to TRBJ2-7; TRBD1 matches 7 bases. From germline, CDR1 is SQVTM and CDR2 ANQGSEA. After removal of 1 base from V and 6 bases from J, the junction contained 6 bases not matched to a gene. The CDR3 runs 13 residues. The DNA for the CDR3 is TGCAGCGTTGAAGGACAGGGCAGGTTCGAGCAGTACTTC. It specifies CSVEGQGRFEQYF.

This clonotype was recorded at least ten times. The rearrangement links TRBV3-1 to TRBJ2-2; no firm D call. V lost 0 bases to trimming and J lost 8 bases, with 16 bases between them. Looked up from germline, CDR1 is LGHDT and CDR2 is YNNKEL (reference sequence). CDR3 length: 16 amino acids. The CDR3 is CASSQDPAGPLGELFF. CDR3 DNA sequence: TGTGCCAGCAGCCAAGATCCTGCCGGACCATTAGGGGAGCTGTTTTTT.

The rearrangement joins TRBV2 to TRBJ1-5; no clear D. CDR1 SNHLY and CDR2 FYNNEI come from the germline V gene. The V end was cut by 5 bases, the J end by 1 base, with 9 bases between. CDR3 length: 14 amino acids. The CDR3 DNA is TGTGCCAGCAGTCAGAGACGGAGCAATCAGCCCCAGCATTTT. The encoded protein is CASSQRRSNQPQHF. Full variable domain (outside the CDR3, taken from reference TRBV2 and TRBJ1-5): EPEVTQTPSHQVTQMGQEVILRCVPISNHLYFYWYRQILGQKVEFLVSFYNNEISEKSEIFDDQFSVERPDGSNFTLKIRSTKLEDSAMYFCASSQRRSNQPQHFGDGTRLSIL.

The sample holds many counts of this clonotype. This sequence joins TRBV11-3 and TRBJ2-1; weak D call: TRBD1 (8 bases). V was cut by 4 bases and J by 9 bases, with 25 bases left in between. The CDR3 spans 17 residues. The germline V gene encodes CDR1 SGHNT and CDR2 YENEEA. CDR3: CASSSYWGITGGAEQFF. DNA of the CDR3: TGTGCCAGCAGCTCTTATTGGGGGATAACAGGGGGGGCTGAGCAGTTCTTC.

The chain carries TRBV7-9 and TRBJ2-1; 11 bases line up with TRBD2. The ends lost 7 bases at V and 6 bases at J; junction bases unmatched: 8. CDR3 size: 15 residues. Germline V lookup: CDR1 SEHNR, CDR2 FQNEAQ (reference sequence). The CDR3 loop reads CASILLAGDVNEQFF. DNA for the CDR3: TGTGCCAGCATCCTACTAGCGGGAGACGTCAATGAGCAGTTCTTC.

This clonotype came up many times. The chain joins TRBV12-3 or TRBV12-4 to TRBJ2-1, with a tentative D call TRBD2 (5 bases). The CDR3 covers 18 residues. V lost 2 bases and J 1 base, leaving 18 bases between the germline ends. The CDR3, as DNA: TGTGCCAGCAGTTTAAGGACGAGCGGAGTGGGGTCCTACAATGAGCAGTTCTTC. Its protein product is CASSLRTSGVGSYNEQFF.